The 21 T cell receptor beta chains below come from one sample, sequenced in a study of blood T cell repertoires in COVID-19. TCRdb's copy holds only in-frame clones and misses some; the assay was immunoSEQ multiplex PCR. The sample consists of around 71,000 clones, around 83% of them appearing once. Sequencing was carried out using peripheral blood. Receptors originate from a man aged 30 to 45 with COVID-19, enrolled during active disease.

The J gene is TRBJ1-6, the V gene TRBV30; TRBD1 is a possible D gene (5 bases). Germline V CDR1 and CDR2: GTSNPN, SVGIG (reference sequence). Trimming removed 8 bases at V and 7 bases at J, with 21 bases between. The CDR3 runs 15 residues. This chain's CDR3 is CAQQERMGGNSPLHF. The CDR3 nucleotides are TGTGCCCAACAAGAGCGTATGGGGGGAAATTCACCCCTCCACTTT.

This chain's CDR3 is CASSLEANQPQHF. In DNA form, the CDR3 reads TGCGCCAGCAGCTTGGAAGCCAATCAGCCCCAGCATTTT. The chain has TRBV5-1 and TRBJ1-5; no reliable D call. The CDR3 contains 13 residues. Trimming left V 0 bases short and J 3 bases short, with 4 bases between. Germline-derived CDR1 and CDR2 are SGHRS and YFSETQ. Based on the CDR3 plus reference TRBV5-1 and TRBJ1-5, the full variable domain is KAGVTQTPRYLIKTRGQQVTLSCSPISGHRSVSWYQQTPGQGLQFLFEYFSETQRNKGNFPGRFSGRQFSNSRSEMNVSTLELGDSALYLCASSLEANQPQHFGDGTRLSIL.

V is TRBV2 and J is TRBJ2-1, with D unresolved. Deletions cut 4 bases from V and 7 bases from J, with 14 bases between. This CDR3 has 14 residues. Per the germline V gene, CDR1 is SNHLY and CDR2 is FYNNEI. CDR3 DNA sequence: TGTGCCAGCAGTGGACAATTGTTTGGAAATGAGCAGTTCTTC. This sequence encodes CASSGQLFGNEQFF.

This rearrangement joins TRBV27 to TRBJ2-7; TRBD2 agrees at 9 bases. V lost 5 bases and J lost 7; bases outside the gene matches: 12. This CDR3 has 15 residues. Germline CDR1 and CDR2: MNHEY and SMNVEV (reference sequence). Here the CDR3 DNA reads TGTGCCAGCAGTCCCCTCGGCCTAGCGGGGCGGGAGCAGTACTTC. This codes for CASSPLGLAGREQYF.

V gene TRBV5-1 combines with J gene TRBJ2-3; possibly TRBD2 for D (6 bases). V lost 5 bases and J 4 bases, leaving 17 bases between the germline ends. This CDR3 contains 15 residues. Germline V gene data show CDR1 as SGHRS and CDR2 as YFSETQ. In DNA form, the CDR3 reads TGCGCCAGCAGTTCTTCCCCCGGAGGGGCAGATACGCAGTATTTT. Translation: CASSSSPGGADTQYF.

The chain has TRBV18 and TRBJ2-3, with 8 bases fitting TRBD1. Germline V gene lookup returns CDR1 KGHSH and CDR2 LQKENI. The junction had 10 bases not matched to a gene; V was cut back by 9 bases and J by 2 bases. This CDR3 region has 15 residues. CDR3 sequence reads: CASRHRQGTTDTQYF. The DNA of the CDR3 is TGTGCCAGTCGCCACAGACAGGGGACCACAGATACGCAGTATTTT.

The chain carries TRBV20-1 and TRBJ1-1, with a possible D match to TRBD1 (6 bases). V was pared by 3 bases and J by 10 bases, with 12 bases between. Germline V gives CDR1 DFQATT, CDR2 SNEGSKA (reference sequence). This CDR3 spans 11 amino acids. CDR3 nucleotide sequence: TGCAGTGCTAGCGACAGAGGGGGAGCTTTCTTT. It translates to CSASDRGGAFF.

The chain carries TRBV13 and TRBJ2-7; D may be TRBD2 (5 bases). The germline CDR1 and CDR2 sequences are PRHDT and FYEKMQ (reference sequence). With 5 bases removed from V and 2 bases from J, the gap between germline ends came to 7 bases. CDR3 length: 12 amino acids. In DNA form, the CDR3 reads TGTGCCAGCAGCCGGACTCCCTACGAGCAGTACTTC. Translating it yields CASSRTPYEQYF.

V is TRBV7-8 and J is TRBJ2-7; 9 bases align to TRBD2. Trimming cost V 5 bases and J 2 bases; bases outside gene matches: 4. Germline lookup yields CDR1 SGHVS and CDR2 FQNEAQ. This CDR3 region has 14 residues. The CDR3 sequence: CASSPTSGAYEQYF. CDR3 sequence (DNA): TGTGCCAGCAGCCCGACTAGCGGCGCCTACGAGCAGTACTTC. The full variable domain, in which reference TRBV7-8 and TRBJ2-7 provide the parts outside the CDR3, is GAGVSQSPRYKVAKRGQDVALRCDPISGHVSLFWYQQALGQGPEFLTYFQNEAQLDKSGLPSDRFFAERPEGSVSTLKIQRTQQEDSAVYLCASSPTSGAYEQYFGPGTRLTVT.

This sequence joins TRBV19 and TRBJ1-2, with TRBD1 identical over 9 bases. The germline CDR1 and CDR2 sequences are LNHDA and SQIVND (reference sequence). The V segment lost 3 bases and the J segment 7 bases; nucleotides outside the gene matches: 9. This CDR3 contains 15 residues. Here the CDR3 reads CASSISGTGIAGYTF. The CDR3 DNA reads TGTGCCAGTAGTATTTCTGGGACAGGGATTGCTGGCTACACCTTC.

This chain links TRBV28 with TRBJ1-3; D is unresolved. The length of the CDR3 is 14 residues. V shed 4 bases and J shed 0 bases, with 7 bases lying between them. Germline V lookup: CDR1 MDHEN, CDR2 SYDVKM. As DNA, the CDR3 is TGTGCCAGCAGTTCGACTGACTCTGGAAACACCATATATTTT. This encodes CASSSTDSGNTIYF.

The gene calls are TRBV29-1 and TRBJ2-1; 10 nucleotides match TRBD2. This CDR3 is 15 amino acids long. J gave up 6 bases and V 0 bases, and 5 bases lay outside the gene matches. Germline assignment: CDR1 SQVTM and CDR2 ANQGSEA. As DNA, the CDR3 is TGCAGCGTTGAAGATCGACTAGCGGGCCCCAATGAGCAGTTCTTC. Translation: CSVEDRLAGPNEQFF.

The gene calls are TRBV4-1 and TRBJ1-2; TRBD1 is a possible D gene (6 bases). The CDR3 contains 15 residues. Germline CDR1 is MGHRA and CDR2 is YSYEKL. V was shortened by 2 bases and J by 2 bases, with 12 bases between the two germline ends. The CDR3 DNA reads TGCGCCAGCAGCCAATCGCGGACAGAGAACTATGGCTACACCTTC. Protein product: CASSQSRTENYGYTF.

This clone was observed a handful of times. The chain couples TRBV2 to TRBJ2-7; D ambiguous. Trimming stripped 3 bases from V and 2 bases from J, with 8 bases between. The V gene's germline CDR1 is SNHLY and CDR2 FYNNEI. The length of the CDR3 is 13 residues. The CDR3 region has the DNA TGTGCCAGCAGTGACCAGGCCGCCTACGAGCAGTACTTC. This sequence encodes CASSDQAAYEQYF.

The rearrangement joins TRBV6-5 to TRBJ2-2, with 10 bases that match TRBD1. Germline V lookup: CDR1 MNHEY, CDR2 SVGAGI. The CDR3 extends over 16 amino acids. Losses at the gene ends were 4 bases for V and 6 bases for J; bases not matched to a gene: 8. The CDR3 DNA follows: TGTGCCAGCAGTTCCCGGACAGGGGGGACCGCCGGGGAGCTGTTTTTT. It yields the protein CASSSRTGGTAGELFF.

The chain joins TRBV27 to TRBJ2-7, with 13 bases that match TRBD2. V shed 5 bases and J 1 base; nucleotides not matched to a gene: 5. CDR3 length equals 16 residues. Germline CDR1 MNHEY, CDR2 SMNVEV (reference sequence). The CDR3 DNA is TGTGCCAGCAGTCTCGGGACTAGCGGGGTATCCTACGAGCAGTACTTC. Translated: CASSLGTSGVSYEQYF.

This clone showed up just a few times. The rearrangement joins TRBV19 to TRBJ2-3; a weak D match, TRBD1 (5 bases). V was trimmed by 0 bases and J by 9 bases, leaving 10 bases between them. Germline V gene lookup returns CDR1 LNHDA and CDR2 SQIVND (reference sequence). This CDR3 has 13 amino acids. CDR3 loop: CASSIDLGPTQYF. CDR3 sequence (DNA): TGTGCCAGTAGTATAGATCTGGGGCCCACGCAGTATTTT.

The chain employs TRBV2 and TRBJ2-2; 7 nucleotides agree with TRBD1. Losses at the gene ends were 6 bases for V and 4 bases for J; bases not matched to a gene: 8. CDR3 length: 15 amino acids. Per the germline V gene, CDR1 is SNHLY and CDR2 is FYNNEI. The CDR3 DNA is TGTGCCAGCAGCGTTGGACAGGCCATCACCGGGGAGCTGTTTTTT. It yields the protein CASSVGQAITGELFF.

The chain uses TRBV7-2 and TRBJ1-2, with 7 bases matching TRBD1. The J segment lost 7 bases and the V segment lost 5 bases, leaving 13 bases of the junction unmatched. Germline CDR1 is SGHTA and CDR2 is FQGNSA. The CDR3 spans 15 residues. The CDR3 DNA reads TGTGCCAGCAGCCCGCCGGCCGGACAGGCTGGTGGCTACACCTTC. It translates to CASSPPAGQAGGYTF. Together with reference TRBV7-2 and TRBJ1-2, the CDR3 gives the full variable domain: GAGVSQSPSNKVTEKGKDVELRCDPISGHTALYWYRQSLGQGLEFLIYFQGNSAPDKSGLPSDRFSAERTGGSVSTLTIQRTQQEDSAVYLCASSPPAGQAGGYTFGSGTRLTVV.

The chain is built from TRBV6-5 and TRBJ1-1, with unresolved D. The CDR3 covers 13 residues. Germline V CDR1 and CDR2: MNHEY, SVGAGI. V shed 0 bases and J shed 8 bases, with 10 bases lying between them. The CDR3 nucleotides are TGTGCCAGCAGTTACTCGACGGGAGGGGAAGCTTTCTTT. It specifies CASSYSTGGEAFF.

This rearrangement joins TRBV27 to TRBJ1-5, with 7 bases lining up with TRBD1. J gave up 4 bases and V 5 bases, and 5 bases lay outside the gene matches. There are 14 residues in the CDR3. CDR1 and CDR2 (germline): MNHEY, SMNVEV (reference sequence). The CDR3 loop is CASSQGQANQPQHF. The CDR3, as DNA: TGTGCCAGCAGTCAAGGACAGGCAAATCAGCCCCAGCATTTT.